The present TCR beta chain was sequenced within a study of blood T cell repertoires in COVID-19. The wider study: COVID-19 samples collected from the United States, Italy and Spain covered acute and convalescent phases. Nucleic acid was either cDNA or gDNA, and it came from T cells, B-cell-depleted T cells, or PBMCs.

The ends were cut back, 7 bases at V and 0 bases at J, with 10 bases in the middle. The CDR3 is made up of 13 amino acids. Germline V gene lookup returns CDR1 MNHNY and CDR2 SVGAGI (reference sequence). In the study's own analysis: Quantification of nucleated cells was approximated via reference gene primer amplification. The data were produced by immunoSEQ multiplex PCR, yet TCRdb's version contains in-frame clones alone and is incomplete. V, J and clone size were drawn from that table, and D and trimming were deduced from the DNA. The data show hundreds of thousands of clones, under 90% seen once. The chain combines TRBV6-6 with TRBJ2-7; a possible D gene is TRBD2 (5 bases). The sequencing sample was made of peripheral blood. The TCR comes from a man aged 25-40 years with active or convalescent COVID-19. In DNA, the CDR3 is TGTGCCAGCAACCTCGGGGTCTCCTACGAGCAGTACTTC. This gives the protein CASNLGVSYEQYF.